Shown below are 31 T cell receptor beta chains from a single sample sequenced in a study of blood T cell repertoires in COVID-19. Sequencing was performed with immunoSEQ multiplex PCR; in TCRdb, only in-frame clones are kept and a portion is missing. The sample has 200,000 to 300,000 clones, around four fifths seen once. The specimen sequenced was peripheral blood. Source of these receptors: a man aged 60-69 years with acute or convalescent COVID-19.

The chain links TRBV27 to TRBJ2-7, with 8 bases lining up with TRBD1. CDR3 length: 15 amino acids. V lost 2 bases, J lost 4 bases, and 7 bases stayed unmatched. Germline V gives CDR1 MNHEY, CDR2 SMNVEV (reference sequence). The CDR3 DNA reads as TGTGCCAGCAGTTTACAGCAGGGGGCGTTATACGAGCAGTACTTC. Translation gives CASSLQQGALYEQYF.

V usage is TRBV5-1 and J usage is TRBJ2-7; D might be TRBD2 (7 bases). CDR1 and CDR2 from the germline V gene are SGHRS and YFSETQ. Trimming cost V 3 bases and J 3 bases, with 10 bases left between them. The CDR3 length is 13 residues. The CDR3 sequence is CASSWGGFYEQYF. CDR3 coding DNA: TGCGCCAGCAGCTGGGGGGGCTTCTACGAGCAGTACTTC. Together with reference TRBV5-1 and TRBJ2-7, the CDR3 gives the full variable domain: KAGVTQTPRYLIKTRGQQVTLSCSPISGHRSVSWYQQTPGQGLQFLFEYFSETQRNKGNFPGRFSGRQFSNSRSEMNVSTLELGDSALYLCASSWGGFYEQYFGPGTRLTVT.

The gene calls are TRBV3-1 (or the pseudogene TRBV3-2) and TRBJ1-2; perhaps TRBD1 as D (6 bases). CDR1 is LGHDT, CDR2 YNNKEL, per germline (reference sequence). This CDR3 contains 15 residues. V was shortened by 6 bases and J by 5 bases, with 19 bases between the two germline ends. CDR3 loop: CASSLARGGAYGYTF. In DNA form, the CDR3 reads TGTGCCAGCAGTCTCGCCAGGGGAGGGGCGTATGGCTACACCTTC.

Only one count was recorded for this clone. CDR3 DNA sequence: TGTGCCAGCAGTTTGGGGAGTTTGGGCTACGAGCAGTACTTC. This gives the protein CASSLGSLGYEQYF. The V and J genes are TRBV28 and TRBJ2-7; D might be TRBD2 (5 bases). Between the trimmed V and J ends, which lost 3 bases and 3 bases, there was a span of 12 bases. CDR3 length equals 14 residues. Germline CDR1 reads MDHEN; CDR2 reads SYDVKM. The whole variable domain, remainder taken from reference TRBV28 and TRBJ2-7, is DVKVTQSSRYLVKRTGEKVFLECVQDMDHENMFWYRQDPGLGLRLIYFSYDVKMKEKGDIPEGYSVSREKKERFSLILESASTNQTSMYLCASSLGSLGYEQYFGPGTRLTVT.

V and J are TRBV15 and TRBJ2-1; 13 nucleotides line up with TRBD2. V lost 0 bases to trimming and J lost 8 bases; unmatched junction nucleotides: 7. There are 17 residues in the CDR3. Germline lookup yields CDR1 LNHNV and CDR2 YYDKDF (reference sequence). CDR3 residues: CATSRDQGLAGSYEQFF. DNA for the CDR3: TGTGCCACCAGCAGAGATCAGGGACTAGCGGGAAGCTATGAGCAGTTCTTC.

The chain employs TRBV10-2 and TRBJ2-7, with TRBD2 identical over 16 bases. There are 18 residues in the CDR3. Germline-derived CDR1 and CDR2 are WSHSY and SAAADI. V was pared by 4 bases and J by 2 bases, with 8 bases of the junction left unmatched. CDR3 loop: CASSVSGLAGGRAYEQYF. The CDR3 DNA follows: TGCGCCAGCAGTGTGTCGGGACTAGCGGGGGGGCGCGCCTACGAGCAGTACTTC.

The CDR3 nucleotides are TGTGCCAGCAGCCAAGATACAGGGTGGCCAAACATTCAGTACTTC. It specifies CASSQDTGWPNIQYF. The rearrangement joins TRBV3-1 (or the pseudogene TRBV3-2) to TRBJ2-4; D may be TRBD1 (6 bases). Trimming took 0 bases from V and 6 from J, leaving 12 bases between them. This CDR3 has 15 residues. Germline V gives CDR1 LGHDT, CDR2 YNNKEL (reference sequence).

This chain connects TRBV5-1 to TRBJ2-5, with D possibly being TRBD1 (5 bases). The CDR3 runs to 13 residues. Germline V gives CDR1 SGHRS, CDR2 YFSETQ. Deletions cut 2 bases from V and 4 bases from J, with 9 bases between. The CDR3 is CASSFREGETQYF. The CDR3 DNA is TGCGCCAGCAGCTTCAGGGAAGGAGAGACCCAGTACTTC.

This clone was seen only a few times. This rearrangement joins TRBV18 to TRBJ2-5, with a tentative D call TRBD2 (5 bases). Germline V gives CDR1 KGHSH, CDR2 LQKENI. Trimming stripped 1 base from V and 7 bases from J, with 10 bases between. The CDR3 is 13 residues long. CDR3 sequence (DNA): TGTGCCAGCTCACCACAAGGAGGCGGGACCCAGTACTTC. The encoded protein is CASSPQGGGTQYF.

The chain combines TRBV2 with TRBJ1-5; D gene ambiguous. Trimming removed 3 bases at V and 7 bases at J, with 13 bases between. Germline V gene data show CDR1 as SNHLY and CDR2 as FYNNEI. The CDR3 loop spans 14 amino acids. CDR3 DNA sequence: TGTGCCAGCAGTGACGGTTTTAGAGGGCAGCCCCAGCATTTT. Residues: CASSDGFRGQPQHF.

This chain uses TRBV5-1 with TRBJ2-7; D may be TRBD2 (5 bases). The germline V gene has CDR1 SGHRS and CDR2 YFSETQ. The germline V and J ends were trimmed by 0 bases and 0 bases, with 10 bases remaining between them. This CDR3 region has 15 residues. The CDR3 nucleotides read TGCGCCAGCAGCTTGGGTGGGAGCTACTCCTACGAGCAGTACTTC. Its translation: CASSLGGSYSYEQYF.

The V call is TRBV7-9, the J call TRBJ2-7; TRBD2 agrees at 11 bases. This CDR3 has 14 residues. The J segment lost 7 bases and the V segment lost 5 bases, leaving 7 bases of the junction unmatched. The germline V gene encodes CDR1 SEHNR and CDR2 FQNEAQ (reference sequence). The DNA of the CDR3 is TGTGCCAGCAGCACCCTAGCGGGGGGTCGGGAGCAGTACTTC. This codes for CASSTLAGGREQYF.

The chain is built from TRBV30 and TRBJ2-5, with 10 bases lining up with TRBD2. CDR1 and CDR2 from the germline V gene are GTSNPN and SVGIG (reference sequence). Trimming removed 2 bases from V and 7 bases from J; junction bases left unmatched: 7. The length of the CDR3 is 14 residues. In DNA, the CDR3 is TGTGCCTGGAGTACCGCTAGGACTAGCGGGACCCAGTACTTC. Its translation: CAWSTARTSGTQYF. Combining the CDR3 with reference TRBV30 and TRBJ2-5 gives the whole variable domain SQTIHQWPATLVQPVGSPLSLECTVEGTSNPNLYWYRQAAGRGLQLLFYSVGIGQISSEVPQNLSASRPQDRQFILSSKKLLLSDSGFYLCAWSTARTSGTQYFGPGTRLLVL.

The rearrangement uses TRBV27 and TRBJ2-1; 7 bases agree with TRBD2. The CDR3 is made up of 14 amino acids. The V and J ends lost 6 bases and 6 bases, in that order; junction bases with no gene match: 8. CDR1 is MNHEY, CDR2 SMNVEV, per germline (reference sequence). CDR3 amino acids: CASRGLGTINEQFF. The CDR3 region has the DNA TGTGCCAGCAGGGGCTTGGGGACTATCAATGAGCAGTTCTTC.

The V call is TRBV9, the J call TRBJ2-1, with 9 positions matching TRBD1. The germline V gene encodes CDR1 SGDLS and CDR2 YYNGEE. This CDR3 region has 18 residues. Trimming at V came to 2 bases and at J to 8 bases, leaving 17 bases not matched to a gene. CDR3 in amino acids: CASSVSPGGTGSMDEQFF. The DNA of the CDR3 is TGTGCCAGCAGCGTCTCTCCTGGCGGGACAGGGTCGATGGATGAGCAGTTCTTC.

The sample holds one count of this clone. This chain links TRBV24-1 with TRBJ2-3; a possible D gene is TRBD2 (6 bases). The V gene lost 4 bases and the J gene lost 3 bases, with 10 bases spanning the gap. The CDR3 runs to 14 residues. Germline CDR1 is KGHDR and CDR2 is SFDVKD. CDR3 bases: TGTGCCACCAGTGAGGGGGGAGGAACAGATACGCAGTATTTT. It yields the protein CATSEGGGTDTQYF.

The V gene is TRBV7-9, the J gene TRBJ1-6, with D unclear. The germline CDR1 and CDR2 sequences are SEHNR and FQNEAQ (reference sequence). The V and J ends lost 5 bases and 4 bases respectively, with 12 bases between them. The CDR3 is 15 amino acids. In DNA, the CDR3 is TGTGCCAGCAGCACTCGATCAAGTTATAATTCACCCCTCCACTTT. The encoded protein is CASSTRSSYNSPLHF.

The rearrangement links TRBV7-2 to TRBJ1-2; 7 nucleotides align to TRBD1. With 5 bases clipped from V and 7 bases from J, the junction kept 7 bases outside the gene matches. This CDR3 is 13 amino acids long. CDR1 and CDR2 from the germline V gene are SGHTA and FQGNSA. CDR3 sequence: CASSPNRGLGYTF. The DNA of the CDR3 is TGTGCCAGCAGCCCCAACAGGGGCCTTGGCTACACCTTC.

This rearrangement joins TRBV15 to TRBJ1-2; 8 bases align to TRBD1. The CDR3 length is 14 residues. Germline V gene data show CDR1 as LNHNV and CDR2 as YYDKDF (reference sequence). Trimming took 0 bases from V and 10 from J; bases not matched to a gene: 7. The CDR3 region has the DNA TGTGCCACCAGCAGAGATAATGCAGGGGGCGCCTACACCTTC. Residues: CATSRDNAGGAYTF.

This rearrangement joins TRBV6-1 to TRBJ1-5; 7 bases map to TRBD1. The CDR3 loop spans 17 amino acids. Germline CDR1 reads MNHNS; CDR2 reads SASEGT. The V gene end was trimmed by 2 bases and the J gene end by 7 bases; junction bases not matched to a gene: 14. The CDR3 coding sequence is TGTGCCAGCAGTGAATATTTTCGACAGGGTGTGATCCAGCCCCAGCATTTT. It is translated as CASSEYFRQGVIQPQHF.

CDR3 in amino acids: CTSSPSGISGNTIYF. For the CDR3, the DNA is TGCACCAGCAGTCCTTCCGGGATCTCTGGAAACACCATATATTTT. The rearrangement joins TRBV1 to TRBJ1-3. TRBV1 is shown as a pseudogene. The CDR3 covers 15 residues.

This clone was seen more than once but under ten times. The chain is built from TRBV11-1 and TRBJ1-1; maybe TRBD1 (5 bases). This CDR3 spans 15 amino acids. With 5 bases removed from V and 4 bases from J, the gap between germline ends came to 17 bases. CDR1 and CDR2 from the germline V gene are SGHAT and FQDESV (reference sequence). CDR3 DNA sequence: TGTGCCAGCAGCGTACTACAGGCTCAGGGCACTGAAGCTTTCTTT. Protein: CASSVLQAQGTEAFF.

This chain joins TRBV7-8 and TRBJ2-5; D is possibly TRBD2 (6 bases). Per germline, CDR1 SGHVS and CDR2 FQNEAQ. This CDR3 has 15 residues. V gave up 6 bases and J gave up 2 bases, with 16 bases separating them. The CDR3 region has the DNA TGTGCCAGCAGACATCGGGGAGGTCGTCAAGAGACCCAGTACTTC. It is translated as CASRHRGGRQETQYF.

This sequence joins TRBV27 and TRBJ1-1; 8 nucleotides match TRBD1. Per germline, CDR1 MNHEY and CDR2 SMNVEV (reference sequence). The CDR3 is 16 amino acids. J was trimmed by 2 bases and V by 2 bases; bases with no gene match: 7. CDR3: CASSLRFTGGNTEAFF. CDR3 nucleotide sequence: TGTGCCAGCAGTTTACGGTTTACAGGGGGAAACACTGAAGCTTTCTTT.

The V gene is TRBV4-1, the J gene TRBJ2-7; no clear D gene. CDR1 is MGHRA, CDR2 YSYEKL, per germline. V was pared by 0 bases and J by 3 bases, with 21 bases between. This CDR3 is 18 amino acids long. CDR3 residues: CASSQESRASSTGYEQYF. The CDR3 bases are TGCGCCAGCAGCCAAGAATCCCGCGCCTCTAGTACCGGCTACGAGCAGTACTTC.

The rearrangement uses TRBV10-3 and TRBJ2-2, with 7 bases fitting TRBD1. CDR3 length: 14 amino acids. Trimming at V came to 6 bases and at J to 5 bases, leaving 6 bases not matched to a gene. Germline V gives CDR1 ENHRY, CDR2 SYGVKD. The CDR3 coding sequence is TGTGCCATCAGGGCAACAGGGGAAACCGGGGAGCTGTTTTTT. Its translation is CAIRATGETGELFF.

V gene TRBV9 combines with J gene TRBJ1-6; TRBD1 matches at 8 bases. The CDR3 is 13 amino acids. Germline V gives CDR1 SGDLS, CDR2 YYNGEE. V lost 4 bases and J lost 8; bases outside the gene matches: 2. The CDR3 DNA reads as TGTGCCAGCAGCCCAGGGGGCGATTCACCCCTCCACTTT. Protein: CASSPGGDSPLHF.

This clone has just one count. The genes are TRBV3-1 (or the pseudogene TRBV3-2) and TRBJ2-4, with D possibly TRBD2 on 7 matching bases. Between the trimmed V and J ends, which lost 4 bases and 0 bases, there was a span of 13 bases. The CDR3 has 16 residues. Germline CDR1 is LGHDT and CDR2 is YNNKEL (reference sequence). The CDR3 spells CASSPRGRVAKNIQYF. The CDR3 DNA sequence: TGTGCCAGCAGCCCTAGGGGGAGGGTAGCCAAAAACATTCAGTACTTC.

This clone was picked up one time. The V gene is TRBV7-2, the J gene TRBJ2-1, with 10 bases matching TRBD2. CDR1 is SGHTA and CDR2 is FQGNSA in the germline V gene. The length of the CDR3 is 14 residues. The J segment lost 7 bases and the V segment lost 2 bases, leaving 2 bases of the junction unmatched. In DNA form, the CDR3 reads TGTGCCAGCAGCTTACAACTAGCGGGGAATGAGCAGTTCTTC. Its protein product is CASSLQLAGNEQFF.

A remark on this clone: Within the sample, other DNA sequences also encode this same CDR3. The V gene is TRBV5-8, the J gene TRBJ2-7; 7 bases are shared with TRBD1. J lost 4 bases, V lost 0 bases, and 10 bases had no gene match. The CDR3 spans 16 residues. CDR1 and CDR2 (germline): SGHTS, YDEGEE. CDR3 sequence (DNA): TGTGCCAGCAGCTTGGAAGGGGCAGGGGGTGTTTACGAGCAGTACTTC. Protein sequence: CASSLEGAGGVYEQYF.

The chain carries TRBV9 and TRBJ2-7, with 7 positions matching TRBD2. This CDR3 contains 14 residues. Germline-derived CDR1 and CDR2 are SGDLS and YYNGEE. The V and J ends lost 2 bases and 2 bases, in that order; junction bases with no gene match: 4. The CDR3 region has the DNA TGTGCCAGCAGCGTTAGTGGACTAGCCTACGAGCAGTACTTC. This codes for CASSVSGLAYEQYF.